The 9 T cell receptor beta chains below come from one sample, sequenced in a study of shared clonotypes between healthy human individuals. Assay: immunoSEQ multiplex PCR; the TCRdb copy retains only in-frame clones and omits some. The data show about half a million clones, more than 65% seen once. Sequenced material: PBMCs. These receptors were collected from a woman aged 35 to 49 in good health. Some clones in this sample may be carry-over from other donors' samples.

Comment on this clone: With a far larger clone one base away, a read error is the likely cause. The chain couples TRBV28 to TRBJ2-6; D remains unclear. The CDR3 spans 16 residues. Germline CDR1 reads MDHEN; CDR2 reads SYDVKM. CDR3 region: CATTRGSHSGDNVLTF. The CDR3 DNA is TGTGCCACCACACGAGGATCCCACTCTGGGGACAACGTCCTGACTTTC.

This clone has just one count. The V call is TRBV7-2, the J call TRBJ1-5; 7 bases line up with TRBD1. V lost 5 bases and J lost 2; bases outside the gene matches: 9. Germline V gene sequence: CDR1 SGHTA, CDR2 FQGNSA. This CDR3 comprises 16 residues. The CDR3 nucleotides are TGTGCCAGCAGCCCCGGGACAGACTTGGGCAATCAGCCCCAGCATTTT. Its translation: CASSPGTDLGNQPQHF.

The V and J genes are TRBV5-1 and TRBJ2-7, with 10 bases fitting TRBD1. CDR1 is SGHRS and CDR2 is YFSETQ in the germline V gene. J gave up 5 bases and V 4 bases, and 12 bases lay outside the gene matches. This CDR3 region has 16 residues. CDR3 sequence (DNA): TGCGCCAGCAGCGTATCCTTCGGACAGGGGGGGAACGAGCAGTACTTC. This sequence encodes CASSVSFGQGGNEQYF.

This clone was found once. A single base is all that separates this from a far larger clone, so a read error is likely. Other DNA sequences in the same sample also yield this CDR3. The V call is TRBV2, the J call TRBJ2-4; D might be TRBD2 (5 bases). This CDR3 region has 13 residues. CDR1 and CDR2 (germline): SNHLY, FYNNEI. CDR3 DNA: TGTGCCAGTAGTGAGGGCGGTCAAAACATTCAGTACTTC. As protein: CASSEGGQNIQYF.

This chain uses TRBV5-6 with TRBJ2-1; possibly TRBD2 for D (6 bases). The ends were cut back, 6 bases at V and 0 bases at J, with 16 bases in the middle. CDR3 length: 16 residues. Germline lookup yields CDR1 SGHDT and CDR2 YYEEEE. The CDR3 bases are TGTGCCAGCACCGTGGAGGGCGGGGTCTCCTACAATGAGCAGTTCTTC. Protein: CASTVEGGVSYNEQFF.

This clone was observed a handful of times. Being one base from a much bigger clone, this may be a read error. The chain joins TRBV28 to TRBJ1-2; TRBD1 is a possible D gene (5 bases). The CDR3 extends over 11 amino acids. Germline CDR1 is MDHEN and CDR2 is SYDVKM. V lost 7 bases, J lost 4 bases, and 7 bases lay in between. The CDR3 spells CASNRSYGYTF. The CDR3 DNA is TGTGCCAGCAACAGGAGCTATGGCTACACCTTC.

V gene TRBV15 combines with J gene TRBJ1-5; 7 bases fit TRBD1. Germline-derived CDR1 and CDR2 are LNHNV and YYDKDF (reference sequence). The length of the CDR3 is 17 residues. With 3 bases clipped from V and 2 bases from J, the junction kept 10 bases outside the gene matches. The CDR3 sequence is CATSSRGKRGGNQPQHF. The CDR3 DNA follows: TGTGCCACCAGCAGCAGGGGGAAGAGGGGCGGCAATCAGCCCCAGCATTTT. Full variable domain (outside the CDR3, taken from reference TRBV15 and TRBJ1-5): DAMVIQNPRYQVTQFGKPVTLSCSQTLNHNVMYWYQQKSSQAPKLLFHYYDKDFNNEADTPDNFQSRRPNTSFCFLDIRSPGLGDTAMYLCATSSRGKRGGNQPQHFGDGTRLSIL.

The CDR3 reads CASSAGLADYNEQFF. CDR3 bases: TGTGCCAGCAGCGCGGGACTAGCAGATTACAATGAGCAGTTCTTC. The chain is built from TRBV11-1 and TRBJ2-1, with 9 nucleotides matching TRBD2. The CDR3 contains 15 residues. V was clipped by 5 bases and J by 4 bases; unmatched bases: 6. Germline V gene lookup returns CDR1 SGHAT and CDR2 FQDESV (reference sequence).

This chain links TRBV19 with TRBJ2-7; 9 positions match TRBD1. This CDR3 has 15 amino acids. The V segment lost 4 bases and the J segment 5 bases; nucleotides outside the gene matches: 9. CDR1 and CDR2 from the germline V gene are LNHDA and SQIVND (reference sequence). The CDR3, as DNA: TGTGCCAGTAGTAGGGTCGGGACAGGGAGCGACGAGCAGTACTTC. Translation gives CASSRVGTGSDEQYF.